Listed here are 12 T cell receptor beta chains from one sample, sequenced in a study of blood T cells in healthy people across ages. A J-beta primer mix and a sample-barcoded 5' primer were used in a second PCR of roughly 6 to 12 cycles. TCRdb re-called the 5' RACE reads with MiXCR, one entry per CDR3 protein. The sample lists around 800,000 distinct CDR3 sequences; around 62% were seen once. The sample comprised blood. These receptor sequences come from a man younger than 45 in good health.

V usage is TRBV12-3 or TRBV12-4 and J usage is TRBJ2-3, with unresolved D. Deletions cut 3 bases from V and 2 bases from J, with 12 bases between. The CDR3 sequence is 15 residues long. The CDR3 is CASSFGLTNTDTQYF. CDR3 nucleotide sequence: TGTGCCAGCAGTTTCGGCCTAACCAACACAGATACGCAGTATTTT.

The V gene is TRBV7-9, the J gene TRBJ1-1, with D perhaps matching TRBD1 (6 bases). From germline, CDR1 is SEHNR and CDR2 FQNEAQ (reference sequence). With 8 bases removed from V and 2 bases from J, the gap between germline ends came to 15 bases. The CDR3 has 14 amino acids. As DNA, the CDR3 is TGTGCCAGCCGGTCTCCAGGGGCCAACACTGAAGCTTTCTTT. Protein sequence: CASRSPGANTEAFF. The full variable domain, its missing parts supplied by reference TRBV7-9 and TRBJ1-1, is DTGVSQNPRHKITKRGQNVTFRCDPISEHNRLYWYRQTLGQGPEFLTYFQNEAQLEKSRLLSDRFSAERPKGSFSTLEIQRTEQGDSAMYLCASRSPGANTEAFFGQGTRLTVV.

V and J are TRBV3-1 and TRBJ2-1; TRBD2 agrees at 11 bases. After removal of 0 bases from V and 8 bases from J, the junction contained 9 bases not matched to a gene. The germline CDR1 and CDR2 sequences are LGHDT and YNNKEL (reference sequence). This CDR3 region has 17 residues. The CDR3 region has the DNA TGTGCCAGCAGCCAAGATTTTGGGCTAGCGGGGGGCGATGAGCAGTTCTTC. Amino acids: CASSQDFGLAGGDEQFF.

This clonotype was detected only a few times. The V gene is TRBV4-3, the J gene TRBJ2-7; TRBD2 agrees at 14 bases. The CDR3 has 16 amino acids. V gave up 4 bases and J gave up 3 bases; unmatched junction bases: 5. Germline CDR1 reads LGHNA; CDR2 reads YSLEER. The DNA for the CDR3 is TGCGCCAGCAGCCCGTGGACTAGCGGGGGGATCTACGAGCAGTACTTC. This translates into CASSPWTSGGIYEQYF.

The genes are TRBV5-4 and TRBJ1-1; D not resolved. Trimming removed 0 bases at V and 9 bases at J, with 6 bases between. Germline CDR1 and CDR2: SGHNT and YYREEE (reference sequence). The CDR3 totals 11 residues. In nucleotides, the CDR3 is TGTGCCAGCAGCTTGGGTAGTAAAGCTTTCTTT. Its protein product is CASSLGSKAFF.

V and J are TRBV11-1 and TRBJ2-7, with D perhaps matching TRBD1 (7 bases). Between the trimmed V and J ends, which lost 2 bases and 2 bases, there was a span of 19 bases. CDR1 and CDR2 from the germline V gene are SGHAT and FQDESV (reference sequence). The length of the CDR3 is 17 residues. CDR3: CASSLRGTDRPPYEQYF. In DNA, the CDR3 is TGTGCCAGCAGCTTACGGGGGACAGATAGGCCGCCCTACGAGCAGTACTTC.

This rearrangement joins TRBV15 to TRBJ1-2; D not resolved. Germline CDR1 is LNHNV and CDR2 is YYDKDF (reference sequence). This CDR3 has 12 residues. V lost 0 bases, J lost 4 bases, and 3 bases lay in between. This chain's CDR3 is CATSREGYGYTF. The CDR3, as DNA: TGTGCCACCAGCAGAGAGGGCTATGGCTACACCTTC.

This chain links TRBV20-1 with TRBJ2-5; 11 nucleotides match TRBD1. V dropped 0 bases and J dropped 3; count of bases not matched to a gene: 6. CDR3 length: 16 residues. CDR1 DFQATT and CDR2 SNEGSKA come from the germline V gene (reference sequence). The CDR3, as DNA: TGCAGTGCTAGAGATCAACGGGGACAGGGGGAAGAGACCCAGTACTTC. This sequence encodes CSARDQRGQGEETQYF.

The chain uses TRBV12-3 or TRBV12-4 and TRBJ2-7; D uncertain. The CDR3 extends over 14 amino acids. V was shortened by 0 bases and J by 4 bases, with 10 bases between the two germline ends. The CDR3 DNA reads as TGTGCCAGCAGTTTAGCCGGTCTGAGATACGAGCAGTACTTC. Protein product: CASSLAGLRYEQYF.

This clonotype was seen only once. The chain employs TRBV6-5 and TRBJ2-1, with D hard to call. There are 15 residues in the CDR3. The germline CDR1 and CDR2 sequences are MNHEY and SVGAGI. V was shortened by 6 bases and J by 3 bases, with 15 bases between the two germline ends. The CDR3 loop reads CASRPPLMGYNEQFF. DNA of the CDR3: TGTGCCAGCAGACCACCCCTCATGGGCTACAATGAGCAGTTCTTC.

This chain uses TRBV10-3 with TRBJ2-4; 13 bases line up with TRBD2. The J call may be in error: the DNA end matches TRBJ2-7 better. Looked up from germline, CDR1 is ENHRY and CDR2 is SYGVKD. The CDR3 covers 12 residues. The CDR3: CAVGTSGDEQYF. DNA of the CDR3: TGTGCCGTCGGGACTAGCGGGGACGAGCAGTACTTC.

The chain recombines TRBV5-1 with TRBJ2-5; perhaps TRBD1 as D (6 bases). This CDR3 region has 13 residues. Germline values: CDR1 SGHRS, CDR2 YFSETQ. Trimming stripped 2 bases from V and 11 bases from J, with 16 bases between. CDR3 nucleotide sequence: TGCGCCAGCAGCTTCACAGGGAACAATGAGCAGTACTTC. Translation gives CASSFTGNNEQYF.